Below are 18 T cell receptor beta chains sequenced from a single sample in a study of CD8 T cells in ankylosing spondylitis. Via MiXCR, TCRdb re-called the 5' RACE reads, giving one row per CDR3 protein. Among about 390,000 distinct CDR3 sequences listed, around 22% were seen once. Antigens for these TCRs are unknown. General observations from the study: Among TCR beta sequences, a motif of several highly homologous variants appeared characteristic of ankylosing spondylitis blood.

Sequencing input: blood, either unsorted or a sorted T cell fraction (not recorded which). The source of these receptors is a male donor with ankylosing spondylitis.

V is TRBV5-4 and J is TRBJ2-5, with D uncertain. The CDR3 sequence is 14 residues long. Germline values: CDR1 SGHNT, CDR2 YYREEE (reference sequence). Trimming took off 0 bases at V and 3 bases at J, with 9 bases between the two ends. The CDR3 region has the DNA TGTGCCAGCAGCTTGGTGTCCGGAGAAGAGACCCAGTACTTC. This translates into CASSLVSGEETQYF.

This chain uses TRBV14 with TRBJ1-2; D possibly corresponds to TRBD1 (5 bases). The CDR3 has 14 amino acids. CDR1 and CDR2 (germline): SGHDN, FVKESK. The V end was cut by 4 bases, the J end by 8 bases, with 17 bases between. CDR3 loop: CASSRLQGLPGYTF. CDR3 bases: TGTGCCAGCAGCCGCCTCCAGGGTTTGCCGGGCTACACCTTC.

This clonotype was recorded a few times. The chain has TRBV7-9 and TRBJ1-1, with 7 bases identical to TRBD1. CDR3 length: 14 residues. The J segment lost 6 bases and the V segment lost 3 bases, leaving 7 bases of the junction unmatched. Germline loops: CDR1 SEHNR, CDR2 FQNEAQ (reference sequence). For the CDR3, the DNA is TGTGCCAGCAGCTTCCGAAGCCAGGGGGCTGAAGCTTTCTTT. Its protein product is CASSFRSQGAEAFF.

The table lists this clonotype with a few counts. The J gene is TRBJ2-7, the V gene TRBV29-1; 8 bases align to TRBD2. CDR1 is SQVTM and CDR2 is ANQGSEA in the germline V gene. J lost 0 bases, V lost 4 bases, and 2 bases had no gene match. This CDR3 region has 13 residues. CDR3 coding DNA: TGCAGCGTTGCCAGCGGGAGCTCCTACGAGCAGTACTTC. Protein: CSVASGSSYEQYF.

This chain joins TRBV20-1 and TRBJ1-2, with TRBD1 matching over 8 bases. The germline V gene encodes CDR1 DFQATT and CDR2 SNEGSKA (reference sequence). With 3 bases clipped from V and 8 bases from J, the junction kept 5 bases outside the gene matches. The CDR3 spans 12 residues. CDR3 protein: CSASGQGGGYTF. CDR3 DNA sequence: TGCAGTGCTAGTGGACAGGGAGGCGGCTACACCTTC.

CDR3 sequence reads: CASSHVTSGAPYEQYF. CDR3 DNA: TGTGCCAGCAGTCATGTTACTAGCGGGGCTCCCTACGAGCAGTACTTC. The gene calls are TRBV2 and TRBJ2-7; 10 bases match TRBD2. J was trimmed by 2 bases and V by 5 bases; bases with no gene match: 9. Germline CDR1 is SNHLY and CDR2 is FYNNEI. CDR3 size: 16 residues.

This clonotype was counted a few times. J is TRBJ1-2 and V is TRBV7-2; unclear D gene. The CDR3 has 13 amino acids. Trimming pared 1 base from V and 8 bases from J, leaving 11 bases between. From germline, CDR1 is SGHTA and CDR2 FQGNSA. The CDR3 sequence: CASSLESGWGYTF. As DNA, the CDR3 is TGTGCCAGCAGCTTAGAGTCGGGGTGGGGCTACACCTTC.

The chain uses TRBV11-2 and TRBJ1-5; D is unresolved. V was shortened by 3 bases and J by 5 bases, with 8 bases between the two germline ends. CDR1 SGHAT and CDR2 FQNNGV come from the germline V gene. The CDR3 sequence is 13 residues long. CDR3 sequence (DNA): TGTGCCAGCAGCTTTGTGGGCGATCAGCCCCAGCATTTT. Amino acids: CASSFVGDQPQHF.

The rearrangement links TRBV5-1 to TRBJ2-1; possible D gene TRBD2, 5 bases. CDR1 is SGHRS and CDR2 is YFSETQ in the germline V gene. Trimming took 0 bases from V and 5 from J, leaving 15 bases between them. The CDR3 totals 16 residues. The CDR3 loop is CASSLEEGGPDNEQFF. CDR3 sequence (DNA): TGCGCCAGCAGCTTGGAAGAGGGCGGGCCAGACAATGAGCAGTTCTTC.

This clonotype was seen a handful of times. This rearrangement joins TRBV11-2 to TRBJ2-1; 8 bases match TRBD1. The CDR3 has 15 amino acids. Trimming at V came to 2 bases and at J to 8 bases, leaving 8 bases not matched to a gene. Germline V gene lookup returns CDR1 SGHAT and CDR2 FQNNGV. The CDR3 DNA follows: TGTGCCAGCAGCTTACAGGGGGCCCCTATCGATGAGCAGTTCTTC. Protein sequence: CASSLQGAPIDEQFF.

The chain links TRBV27 to TRBJ2-1; D is perhaps TRBD2 (5 bases). Germline V gene sequence: CDR1 MNHEY, CDR2 SMNVEV (reference sequence). Between the trimmed V and J ends, which lost 5 bases and 3 bases, there was a span of 11 bases. The CDR3 length is 14 residues. This CDR3 reads CASSRGSNYNEQFF. CDR3 in DNA: TGTGCCAGCAGTCGGGGATCTAACTACAATGAGCAGTTCTTC.

At least ten counts were recorded for this clonotype. The rearrangement uses TRBV20-1 and TRBJ2-3; the D gene is possibly TRBD2 (7 bases). Between the trimmed V and J ends, which lost 3 bases and 6 bases, there was a span of 10 bases. CDR1 is DFQATT, CDR2 SNEGSKA, per germline (reference sequence). The CDR3 has 12 amino acids. CDR3: CSARAGADTQYF. The CDR3 DNA sequence: TGCAGTGCTAGGGCGGGGGCTGATACGCAGTATTTT.

V gene TRBV27 combines with J gene TRBJ2-3, with D perhaps given as TRBD1 or TRBD2 (5 bases each). CDR3 length equals 16 residues. The germline gives CDR1 MNHEY, CDR2 SMNVEV (reference sequence). The V gene lost 4 bases and the J gene lost 0 bases, with 14 bases spanning the gap. The CDR3 nucleotides are TGTGCCAGCAGTTCCCCCGCCGGGGCCAGCACAGATACGCAGTATTTT. Translated, it gives CASSSPAGASTDTQYF.

The chain employs TRBV19 and TRBJ2-1; tentatively, D is TRBD2 (5 bases). The ends were cut back, 3 bases at V and 7 bases at J, with 13 bases in the middle. Germline lookup yields CDR1 LNHDA and CDR2 SQIVND (reference sequence). This CDR3 spans 14 amino acids. The CDR3 nucleotides are TGTGCCAGTAGTATCGAGCGGAGCTCAAATGAGCAGTTCTTC. It translates to CASSIERSSNEQFF.

The V and J genes are TRBV11-3 and TRBJ2-1, with 12 bases aligning to TRBD2. V was clipped by 5 bases and J by 9 bases; unmatched bases: 11. There are 16 residues in the CDR3. Germline V gene lookup returns CDR1 SGHNT and CDR2 YENEEA. The CDR3 DNA is TGTGCCAGCAGCCCGGGCACCGGACTAGCGGGAAGTGAGCAGTTCTTC. Translated, it gives CASSPGTGLAGSEQFF. The full variable domain, rest sourced from reference TRBV11-3 and TRBJ2-1, is EAGVVQSPRYKIIEKKQPVAFWCNPISGHNTLYWYLQNLGQGPELLIRYENEEAVDDSQLPKDRFSAERLKGVDSTLKIQPAELGDSAVYLCASSPGTGLAGSEQFFGPGTRLTVL.

The rearrangement links TRBV19 to TRBJ2-1; D is ambiguous. Germline loops: CDR1 LNHDA, CDR2 SQIVND (reference sequence). The ends were cut back, 1 base at V and 9 bases at J, with 10 bases in the middle. The CDR3 spans 13 residues. DNA for the CDR3: TGTGCCAGTAGTATAGGCCGGCGATTTGAGCAGTTCTTC. Encoded protein: CASSIGRRFEQFF.

This clonotype came up a few times. The genes are TRBV29-1 and TRBJ2-7, with TRBD2 identical over 8 bases. CDR1 and CDR2 from the germline V gene are SQVTM and ANQGSEA. J gave up 0 bases and V 3 bases, and 4 bases lay outside the gene matches. The CDR3 has 14 residues. The CDR3 spells CSVEASGSSYEQYF. CDR3 in DNA: TGCAGCGTTGAGGCCAGCGGGAGCTCCTACGAGCAGTACTTC.

The V call is TRBV9, the J call TRBJ2-2; unclear D gene. Germline CDR1 is SGDLS and CDR2 is YYNGEE. Trimming took 1 base from V and 3 from J, leaving 7 bases between them. This CDR3 has 14 amino acids. In nucleotides, the CDR3 is TGTGCCAGCAGCGTAACGGGCGACACCGGGGAGCTGTTTTTT. Translation: CASSVTGDTGELFF.